This T cell receptor beta chain comes out of a study of glioma-infiltrating T cells (dated by TCRdb to 2016 to 2018). Context from the whole study: Sequencing of TCR alpha- and beta-chain repertoires was performed on glioma tissue, on non-neoplastic brain tissue, and on matched peripheral blood mononuclear cells. To measure divergence between tissue and blood T-cell populations, each tissue-infiltrating repertoire was compared with the peripheral blood repertoire of the same patient. The paired cohort was made up of three low-grade glioma patients, seven to nine primary glioblastoma patients and three non-glioma patients who contributed non-neoplastic brain tissue. The investigation overall reported the following: In non-neoplastic patients, VJ-independent divergence between tissue and blood fell below expectation, whereas in all gliomas, and especially in low-grade gliomas, the divergence rose above expectation. Group comparisons rested on small numbers: three non-neoplastic, three low-grade glioma and fewer than ten glioblastoma patients. Only a very small number of CDR3 sequences turned up in both tissue and blood, a result put down to high CDR3 diversity combined with limited sampling.

This clonotype occurred many times. The specificity of this receptor is unknown. Base qualities are not at hand, and no much larger clone is one base apart. The CDR3 measures 16 amino acids from cysteine to phenylalanine. The retained sequence is limited to the CDR3, 48 bases, with the frame set at the first base. According to the germline V gene, CDR1 reads MDHEN and CDR2 reads SYDVKM. The germline V end is reduced by 5 bases and the J end by 0 bases; junction bases left unmatched: 6. TCR alpha and beta CDR3 regions were amplified with the iRepertoire nested amplicon-rescue multiplex PCR (arm-PCR) platform from RNA. The input for one-step reverse transcription and amplification was roughly 90-450 ng of tissue mRNA or PBMC total RNA. Following bead purification, Illumina adapters were added by a secondary multiplex PCR, and the libraries were gel-purified between 200 and 400 bp. Libraries carried internal 6-nucleotide barcodes used for demultiplexing. The libraries were sequenced on an Illumina MiSeq using 2x220 or 2x250 nucleotide paired-end reads. From the authors' description of their analysis: Paired reads were merged with FLASH 1.2.11 and aligned to the GRCh37 human genome with BWA-MEM before extracting TRA and TRB reads. V and J assignment used an IMGT-derived reference of cassette sequences and CDR3 motifs that included pseudogenes. Reads were translated in three frames, and productive CDR3s were defined as those with a C...FGXG motif and no stop codons. A clonotype was defined as a unique combination of a V-J cassette pair and a CDR3 amino acid sequence. Hamming distance filtering was applied to reads, with thresholds set by the sequence error rate of each sample in mapped regions. Using fastp at Q25 and MiXCR, TCRdb reprocessed the public reads and kept productive beta chains. Rows are combined by CDR3 protein, so each entry shows the most common genes and DNA. The V and J calls were determined by TCRdb, not by the authors. Recorded for this sample are about 190,000 distinct CDR3 sequences; 25% to 35% of them occurred a single time. 20% to 25% of the sample is taken by the ten largest.

This receptor was obtained from a human donor with low-grade glioma or glioblastoma, undergoing nonglioma brain surgery, or in good health (not recorded which). The specimen sequenced was glioma tissue, nonneoplastic brain tissue, or PBMCs (not recorded which). The receptor chain draws on TRBV28 and TRBJ2-2, and TRBD1 matches 7 of the central bases. The CDR3 reads CASSPQGTTNTGELFF. The nucleotide sequence is TGTGCCAGCAGTCCACAGGGGACAACGAACACCGGGGAGCTGTTTTTT.